Sequencing of this TCR beta chain was carried out in a study of molecular identifiers for immune sequencing clone quantification. MiXCR was run by TCRdb on the PCR reads, yielding one entry per CDR3 protein. The profile shows some 35,000 distinct CDR3 sequences, about 18% of them singletons. At least ten counts were recorded for this clonotype. Germline CDR1 and CDR2: MNHEY and SVGEGT. CDR3 size: 15 residues. V lost 0 bases, J lost 3 bases, and 11 bases lay in between. The chain combines TRBV6-2 or TRBV6-3 with TRBJ1-1; no clear D gene. Sequenced input: naive CD8+ T cells from blood, with Jurkat cell RNA spiked in. Subset: FACS-sorted CD8+CD4-CCR7+CD45RA+ naive T cells. This receptor was obtained from a human donor in good health. Some libraries in this study had Jurkat cell RNA spiked in. The CDR3 is CASSYSWGSDTEAFF. In nucleotides, the CDR3 is TGTGCCAGCAGTTACTCGTGGGGATCGGACACTGAAGCTTTCTTT.